Presented here are 22 T cell receptor beta chains from one specimen sequenced in a study of blood T cell repertoires in COVID-19 (dated by TCRdb to the early 2020s). Libraries were built with the immunoSEQ multiplex PCR assay. In TCRdb, the immuneACCESS table is reduced to in-frame sequences with V and J assigned. These tables do not hold every clone; where another copy was compared, an unresolved V gene accounts for under half, and the others remain unexplained. Present in this sample are some 320,000 clones, 87% of which were seen just once. Jointly, the top ten make up 7.8% of the sample. Sequencing was carried out using peripheral blood. These receptors were taken from a woman between 45 and 65 years old who had recovered from COVID-19.

DNA for the CDR3: TGTGCCAGCAGCTGGGACAAGGAAAACACTGAAGCTTTCTTT. Translation gives CASSWDKENTEAFF. The rearrangement links TRBV5-4 to TRBJ1-1; D may be TRBD1 (6 bases). The V end lost 3 bases, the J end lost 2 bases, and 11 bases lay between the germline ends. Germline CDR1 reads SGHNT; CDR2 reads YYREEE (reference sequence). This CDR3 has 14 amino acids.

The V gene is TRBV7-6, the J gene TRBJ2-1, with 13 bases lining up with TRBD2. The V gene end was trimmed by 4 bases and the J gene end by 8 bases; junction bases not matched to a gene: 5. The CDR3 length is 15 residues. Germline V gene lookup returns CDR1 SGHVS and CDR2 FNYEAQ. CDR3 bases: TGTGCCAGCAGCTCACTAGCGGGAGGGCCGCATGAGCAGTTCTTC. This sequence encodes CASSSLAGGPHEQFF.

This chain links TRBV3-1 (or the pseudogene TRBV3-2) with TRBJ2-3; 9 bases line up with TRBD1. The V segment lost 1 base and the J segment 4 bases; nucleotides outside the gene matches: 9. Germline values: CDR1 LGHDT, CDR2 YNNKEL (reference sequence). The CDR3 loop spans 17 amino acids. The DNA of the CDR3 is TGTGCCAGCAGCCAAGGTGCTCCGGGACAGGGTGCAGATACGCAGTATTTT. This codes for CASSQGAPGQGADTQYF.

The chain couples TRBV10-3 to TRBJ2-6; 8 bases align to TRBD1. V trimming: 0 bases; J trimming: 0 bases; junction bases outside the gene matches: 4. This CDR3 is 18 amino acids long. Germline loops: CDR1 ENHRY, CDR2 SYGVKD. The CDR3 DNA is TGTGCCATCAGTGAGTCCCGACAGGGGCCCTCTGGGGCCAACGTCCTGACTTTC. Its translation: CAISESRQGPSGANVLTF.

Comments on this clone: Compared with germline, one end of the junction differs, possibly owing to a read error. CDR3 sequence reads: CASSPSSQGLNTEAFF. The CDR3 bases are TGTGCCAGCAGCCCCTCATCACAGGGATTGAATACTGAAGCTTTCTTT. The V call is TRBV9, the J call TRBJ1-1; D is perhaps TRBD1 (6 bases). The CDR3 has 16 amino acids. Germline CDR1 is SGDLS and CDR2 is YYNGEE.

This chain joins TRBV6-5 and TRBJ2-7; 8 nucleotides align to TRBD1. The CDR3 totals 15 residues. CDR1 and CDR2 from the germline V gene are MNHEY and SVGAGI. The V and J ends lost 5 bases and 0 bases, in that order; junction bases with no gene match: 6. CDR3 sequence (DNA): TGTGCCAGCAGTCCCAGGGGGCGCGGCTCCTACGAGCAGTACTTC. Translation: CASSPRGRGSYEQYF.

The rearrangement links TRBV28 to TRBJ1-4; D is unclear. Trimming took 6 bases from V and 5 from J, leaving 7 bases between them. The CDR3 is made up of 12 amino acids. Germline CDR1 MDHEN, CDR2 SYDVKM. In DNA form, the CDR3 reads TGTGCCAGCAGGCCGACAAATGAAAAACTGTTTTTT. It codes for CASRPTNEKLFF.

This clone was seen a single time. The genes are TRBV28 and TRBJ2-1; 10 bases agree with TRBD2. Germline loops: CDR1 MDHEN, CDR2 SYDVKM. The V and J ends lost 9 bases and 2 bases, in that order; junction bases with no gene match: 7. The CDR3 is 15 residues long. The CDR3 protein is CARARTSGTYNEQFF. The DNA of the CDR3 is TGTGCCAGGGCCCGGACTAGCGGAACCTACAATGAGCAGTTCTTC.

The sample holds one count of this clone. The CDR3 here is CAISESRASNQPQHF. As DNA, the CDR3 is TGTGCCATCAGTGAGTCGCGGGCTAGCAATCAGCCCCAGCATTTT. The V and J genes are TRBV10-3 and TRBJ1-5; D is unresolved. The CDR3 loop spans 15 amino acids. Germline loops: CDR1 ENHRY, CDR2 SYGVKD. Trimming removed 0 bases at V and 0 bases at J, with 6 bases between.

This clone has just a few counts. The chain uses TRBV9 and TRBJ1-2, with D perhaps TRBD1 (6 bases). The V and J ends lost 3 bases and 8 bases respectively, with 17 bases between them. The CDR3 is 14 amino acids. The germline gives CDR1 SGDLS, CDR2 YYNGEE. CDR3 sequence (DNA): TGTGCCAGCAGCGCTGAGACAGGACCTCTAGGCTACACCTTC. This sequence encodes CASSAETGPLGYTF. The whole variable domain, filled in from reference TRBV9 and TRBJ1-2, reads DSGVTQTPKHLITATGQRVTLRCSPRSGDLSVYWYQQSLDQGLQFLIQYYNGEERAKGNILERFSAQQFPDLHSELNLSSLELGDSALYFCASSAETGPLGYTFGSGTRLTVV.

This chain joins TRBV19 and TRBJ1-4; 9 bases map to TRBD1. The CDR3 runs to 16 residues. Germline lookup yields CDR1 LNHDA and CDR2 SQIVND (reference sequence). V was pared by 7 bases and J by 5 bases, with 11 bases of the junction left unmatched. CDR3 loop: CASKTGTGLKNEKLFF. CDR3 DNA sequence: TGTGCCAGTAAGACCGGGACAGGGCTCAAAAATGAAAAACTGTTTTTT. The full variable domain, in which reference TRBV19 and TRBJ1-4 provide the parts outside the CDR3, is DGGITQSPKYLFRKEGQNVTLSCEQNLNHDAMYWYRQDPGQGLRLIYYSQIVNDFQKGDIAEGYSVSREKKESFPLTVTSAQKNPTAFYLCASKTGTGLKNEKLFFGSGTQLSVL.

This chain uses TRBV7-2 with TRBJ2-3; D perhaps matches TRBD1 (6 bases). V was trimmed by 1 base and J by 1 base, leaving 12 bases between them. Germline V gene sequence: CDR1 SGHTA, CDR2 FQGNSA. The CDR3 consists of 16 residues. DNA for the CDR3: TGTGCCAGCAGCTTAGACAGGGTAAAGGGCACAGATACGCAGTATTTT. Translating it yields CASSLDRVKGTDTQYF. The full variable domain, in which reference TRBV7-2 and TRBJ2-3 provide the parts outside the CDR3, is GAGVSQSPSNKVTEKGKDVELRCDPISGHTALYWYRQSLGQGLEFLIYFQGNSAPDKSGLPSDRFSAERTGGSVSTLTIQRTQQEDSAVYLCASSLDRVKGTDTQYFGPGTRLTVL.

This chain uses TRBV12-3 or TRBV12-4 with TRBJ1-4, with D tentatively TRBD1 (6 bases). The CDR3 spans 12 residues. V was pared by 8 bases and J by 10 bases, with 14 bases between. The CDR3 DNA follows: TGTGCCAGCTGTCAGGGGATTGGAAAACTGTTTTTT. Translated, it gives CASCQGIGKLFF.

The chain is built from TRBV6-6 and TRBJ2-7; possible D gene TRBD2, 6 bases. V was trimmed by 10 bases and J by 5 bases, leaving 18 bases between them. The CDR3 runs to 13 residues. From germline, CDR1 is MNHNY and CDR2 SVGAGI (reference sequence). The chain's CDR3 is CATLLRGDHEQYF. The DNA for the CDR3 is TGTGCCACCTTATTGCGCGGGGACCACGAGCAGTACTTC.

V usage is TRBV19 and J usage is TRBJ2-3; 7 nucleotides match TRBD1. Germline CDR1 and CDR2: LNHDA and SQIVND (reference sequence). V lost 9 bases and J lost 0; bases outside the gene matches: 9. The CDR3 totals 15 residues. The CDR3 nucleotides read TGTGCCAGCCGGCGTGACAGGGCTAGCACAGATACGCAGTATTTT. Its protein product is CASRRDRASTDTQYF. Supplemented by reference TRBV19 and TRBJ2-3, the full variable domain reads DGGITQSPKYLFRKEGQNVTLSCEQNLNHDAMYWYRQDPGQGLRLIYYSQIVNDFQKGDIAEGYSVSREKKESFPLTVTSAQKNPTAFYLCASRRDRASTDTQYFGPGTRLTVL.

This chain joins TRBV28 and TRBJ1-4; 7 bases are shared with TRBD1. The germline CDR1 and CDR2 sequences are MDHEN and SYDVKM. V trimming: 8 bases; J trimming: 4 bases; junction bases outside the gene matches: 4. The CDR3 extends over 13 amino acids. The CDR3 DNA follows: TGTGCCAGCTGGGACAGCCTTAATGAAAAACTGTTTTTT. Translated, it gives CASWDSLNEKLFF.

The chain uses TRBV7-2 and TRBJ2-7; TRBD2 matches 13 bases. The V and J ends lost 1 base and 9 bases, in that order; junction bases with no gene match: 12. The CDR3 has 17 residues. CDR1 is SGHTA and CDR2 is FQGNSA in the germline V gene. The CDR3: CASSLGGTSGIPPWQYF. The CDR3 nucleotides read TGTGCCAGCAGCTTAGGCGGGACTAGCGGGATCCCCCCTTGGCAGTACTTC.

The V call is TRBV5-8, the J call TRBJ2-7, with 10 nucleotides matching TRBD1. Germline values: CDR1 SGHTS, CDR2 YDEGEE. Losses at the gene ends were 2 bases for V and 4 bases for J; bases not matched to a gene: 3. CDR3 length equals 14 residues. The CDR3 DNA follows: TGTGCCAGCAGCTTAGACAGGGGGCCGTACGAGCAGTACTTC. This translates into CASSLDRGPYEQYF. The whole variable domain, remainder taken from reference TRBV5-8 and TRBJ2-7, is EAGVTQSPTHLIKTRGQQATLRCSPISGHTSVYWYQQALGLGLQFLLWYDEGEERNRGNFPPRFSGRQFPNYSSELNVNALELEDSALYLCASSLDRGPYEQYFGPGTRLTVT.

The J gene is TRBJ2-6, the V gene TRBV27; no firm D call. V was shortened by 5 bases and J by 4 bases, with 12 bases between the two germline ends. The CDR3 length is 15 residues. Germline-derived CDR1 and CDR2 are MNHEY and SMNVEV (reference sequence). The CDR3 coding sequence is TGTGCCAGCAGTATTAGAAGATCCGGGGCCAACGTCCTGACTTTC. Protein: CASSIRRSGANVLTF.

The chain couples TRBV2 to TRBJ2-3; D possibly corresponds to TRBD1 (6 bases). CDR1 and CDR2 (germline): SNHLY, FYNNEI. V lost 6 bases and J lost 4, with 17 bases in between. This CDR3 is built from 15 residues. The CDR3 region has the DNA TGTGCCAGCAGCGCCGGTGCAGGGGCTTCAGATACGCAGTATTTT. This gives the protein CASSAGAGASDTQYF.

The genes are TRBV6-6 and TRBJ1-5; D is perhaps TRBD1 (6 bases). Deletions cut 6 bases from V and 12 bases from J, with 18 bases between. The CDR3 runs 13 residues. Germline V lookup: CDR1 MNHNY, CDR2 SVGAGI (reference sequence). The CDR3 DNA reads TGTGCCAGCAGATACCCAGGGGAGGGGAGCCAGCATTTT. This gives the protein CASRYPGEGSQHF.

V gene TRBV28 combines with J gene TRBJ1-5; TRBD1 is a possible D gene (6 bases). V lost 5 bases, J lost 7 bases, and 9 bases lay in between. CDR1 is MDHEN, CDR2 SYDVKM, per germline. This CDR3 is 12 amino acids long. CDR3 amino acids: CASSLGAQPQHF. In DNA form, the CDR3 reads TGTGCCAGCAGTCTGGGGGCCCAGCCCCAGCATTTT. The whole variable domain, remainder taken from reference TRBV28 and TRBJ1-5, is DVKVTQSSRYLVKRTGEKVFLECVQDMDHENMFWYRQDPGLGLRLIYFSYDVKMKEKGDIPEGYSVSREKKERFSLILESASTNQTSMYLCASSLGAQPQHFGDGTRLSIL.